The 17 T cell receptor beta chains in this list originate from one sample, sequenced in a study of shared clonotypes between healthy human individuals. Libraries were prepared by immunoSEQ multiplex PCR; TCRdb keeps only in-frame clonotypes and omits some of them. The sample lists some 2,000,000 clones, 90% to 95% occurring once. The sample taken for sequencing was naive CD4+ T cells sorted from blood. Subset of the sample: CD45RA+ positively selected. These receptors were obtained from a man aged 18 to 30 in good health.

This chain connects TRBV10-3 to TRBJ1-4; D not certain. CDR3 size: 14 residues. CDR1 and CDR2 (germline): ENHRY, SYGVKD. Trimming took 0 bases from V and 3 from J, leaving 5 bases between them. The CDR3 region is CAISESTANEKLFF. The CDR3 region has the DNA TGTGCCATCAGTGAGTCTACGGCTAATGAAAAACTGTTTTTT.

This chain connects TRBV9 to TRBJ2-2; possible D gene TRBD1, 5 bases. The ends were cut back, 0 bases at V and 5 bases at J, with 11 bases in the middle. The CDR3 loop spans 15 amino acids. Germline V CDR1 and CDR2: SGDLS, YYNGEE. In DNA form, the CDR3 reads TGTGCCAGCAGCGTAGCTCCAGGGAAGACCGGGGAGCTGTTTTTT. This gives the protein CASSVAPGKTGELFF.

In the case of this clone: This same CDR3 is encoded by further DNA sequences in the sample. This chain joins TRBV6-5 and TRBJ1-2; unclear D gene. Trimming took 0 bases from V and 0 from J, leaving 8 bases between them. The CDR3 loop spans 15 amino acids. CDR1 is MNHEY and CDR2 is SVGAGI in the germline V gene. The CDR3 spells CASSYSGGANYGYTF. DNA of the CDR3: TGTGCCAGCAGTTACTCGGGCGGAGCTAACTATGGCTACACCTTC.

The chain uses TRBV19 and TRBJ1-1; TRBD1 aligns across 9 bases. Germline lookup yields CDR1 LNHDA and CDR2 SQIVND (reference sequence). After removal of 5 bases from V and 7 bases from J, the junction contained 11 bases not matched to a gene. The CDR3 length is 15 residues. The CDR3 here is CASSLKDRGSGEAFF. The CDR3 DNA reads TGTGCCAGTAGTCTGAAGGACAGGGGATCCGGTGAAGCTTTCTTT.

This clone came up once. The chain uses TRBV19 and TRBJ1-5; D is ambiguous. Germline V gene lookup returns CDR1 LNHDA and CDR2 SQIVND (reference sequence). V was trimmed by 4 bases and J by 3 bases, leaving 7 bases between them. The CDR3 covers 13 residues. CDR3 sequence: CASSTQSNQPQHF. The CDR3 DNA reads TGTGCCAGTAGTACGCAATCCAATCAGCCCCAGCATTTT.

Concerning this clone itself: This CDR3 is also generated by other DNA sequences in the sample. The rearrangement joins TRBV6-6 to TRBJ1-5, with D perhaps matching TRBD1 (5 bases). Trimming shortened V by 6 bases and J by 4 bases, and 7 bases separated the two germline ends. This CDR3 is built from 12 residues. CDR1 is MNHNY and CDR2 is SVGAGI in the germline V gene (reference sequence). The CDR3: CASRGGNQPQHF. The CDR3, as DNA: TGTGCCAGCAGGGGGGGGAATCAGCCCCAGCATTTT.

V and J are TRBV1 and TRBJ2-3; the table assigns TRBD2, which was not confirmed against the DNA. TRBV1 is flagged as a pseudogene. The CDR3 is 18 amino acids. The CDR3 region is CTSAGLAGPRAAGDTQYF. The CDR3 bases are TGCACCAGCGCCGGACTAGCGGGCCCAAGGGCTGCTGGAGATACGCAGTATTTT.

The V gene is TRBV30, the J gene TRBJ2-5; 7 bases line up with TRBD1. The germline V gene encodes CDR1 GTSNPN and CDR2 SVGIG (reference sequence). The V gene end was trimmed by 4 bases and the J gene end by 2 bases; junction bases not matched to a gene: 7. The CDR3 has 14 residues. CDR3 nucleotide sequence: TGTGCCTGGAACAGGGGAATTACGCAAGAGACCCAGTACTTC. The encoded protein is CAWNRGITQETQYF.

V gene TRBV4-2 combines with J gene TRBJ1-1; the D gene is possibly TRBD1 (5 bases). V was shortened by 1 base and J by 0 bases, with 9 bases between the two germline ends. This CDR3 contains 15 residues. Germline CDR1 reads LGHNA; CDR2 reads YNFKEQ. The CDR3 loop is CASSQVGTLNTEAFF. The CDR3 region has the DNA TGTGCCAGCAGCCAAGTAGGGACCCTGAACACTGAAGCTTTCTTT.

Regarding this clone: At the DNA level, this CDR3 is encoded by other sequences in the same sample as well. This chain joins TRBV6-5 and TRBJ1-1; D ambiguous. The germline gives CDR1 MNHEY, CDR2 SVGAGI. Between the trimmed V and J ends, which lost 3 bases and 0 bases, there was a span of 5 bases. The CDR3 extends over 13 amino acids. CDR3 coding DNA: TGTGCCAGCAGTTATAGGTTGAACACTGAAGCTTTCTTT. Its protein is CASSYRLNTEAFF.

The CDR3 region has the DNA TGTGCCAGTAGGGATGATCAGCCCCAGCATTTT. This gives the protein CASRDDQPQHF. The chain carries TRBV28 and TRBJ1-5, with no clear D. From germline, CDR1 is MDHEN and CDR2 SYDVKM. The V end lost 9 bases, the J end lost 5 bases, and 8 bases lay between the germline ends. There are 11 residues in the CDR3.

The rearrangement links TRBV15 to TRBJ2-7, with 7 bases lining up with TRBD2. Per germline, CDR1 LNHNV and CDR2 YYDKDF (reference sequence). This CDR3 region has 15 residues. V gave up 0 bases and J gave up 3 bases; unmatched junction bases: 5. CDR3 loop: CATSRDLGEGYEQYF. CDR3 DNA: TGTGCCACCAGCAGAGATCTAGGGGAGGGCTACGAGCAGTACTTC.

The chain couples TRBV6-1 to TRBJ1-1; D is possibly TRBD1 (5 bases). Germline CDR1 MNHNS, CDR2 SASEGT. This CDR3 comprises 13 residues. V was shortened by 7 bases and J by 1 base, with 10 bases between the two germline ends. CDR3 protein: CASTRAANTEAFF. In nucleotides, the CDR3 is TGTGCCAGCACCAGGGCCGCGAACACTGAAGCTTTCTTT.

Concerning this clone: This same CDR3 is encoded by further DNA sequences in the sample. This chain links TRBV5-1 with TRBJ2-6; D is undetermined. Trimming stripped 1 base from V and 1 base from J, with 6 bases between. The CDR3 loop spans 15 amino acids. Germline V gene sequence: CDR1 SGHRS, CDR2 YFSETQ. Written as DNA, the CDR3 is TGCGCCAGCAGCTTGTCGTCATCTGGGGCCAACGTCCTGACTTTC. This codes for CASSLSSSGANVLTF.

The V call is TRBV7-2, the J call TRBJ2-1; 11 bases match TRBD1. The ends lost 5 bases at V and 7 bases at J; junction bases unmatched: 7. The CDR3 is 15 residues long. CDR1 is SGHTA and CDR2 is FQGNSA in the germline V gene. The CDR3 sequence: CASSVGTGGANEQFF. As DNA, the CDR3 is TGTGCCAGCAGCGTCGGGACAGGGGGAGCGAATGAGCAGTTCTTC.

This chain links TRBV5-1 with TRBJ2-7; the D gene is possibly TRBD2 (6 bases). CDR1 and CDR2 from the germline V gene are SGHRS and YFSETQ. V gave up 1 base and J gave up 5 bases, with 19 bases separating them. The CDR3 runs 16 residues. Here the CDR3 reads CASSLSFRGIGNEQYF. CDR3 DNA sequence: TGCGCCAGCAGCTTGTCCTTTCGGGGGATTGGAAACGAGCAGTACTTC.

The chain recombines TRBV6-5 with TRBJ2-7; the D is unclear. Germline CDR1 reads MNHEY; CDR2 reads SVGAGI. The CDR3 length is 14 residues. Trimming pared 8 bases from V and 0 bases from J, leaving 14 bases between. The CDR3 nucleotides are TGTGCCAGCCGATACCTAGGATCCTCCTACGAGCAGTACTTC. Its translation: CASRYLGSSYEQYF.